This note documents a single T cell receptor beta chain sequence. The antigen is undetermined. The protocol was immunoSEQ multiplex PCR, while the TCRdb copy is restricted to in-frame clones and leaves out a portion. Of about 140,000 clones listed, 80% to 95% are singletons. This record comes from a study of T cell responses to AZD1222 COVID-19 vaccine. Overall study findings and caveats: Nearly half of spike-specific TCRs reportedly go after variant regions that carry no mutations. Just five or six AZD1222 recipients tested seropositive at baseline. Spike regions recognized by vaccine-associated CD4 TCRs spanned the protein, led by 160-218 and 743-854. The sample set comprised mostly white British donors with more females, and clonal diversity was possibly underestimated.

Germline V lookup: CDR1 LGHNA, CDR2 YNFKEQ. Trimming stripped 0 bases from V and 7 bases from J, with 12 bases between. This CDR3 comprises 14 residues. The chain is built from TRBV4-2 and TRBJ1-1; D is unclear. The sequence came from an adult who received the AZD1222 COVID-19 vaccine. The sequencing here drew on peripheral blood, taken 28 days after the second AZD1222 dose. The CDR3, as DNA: TGTGCCAGCAGCCAAGACGAGGTGGGGATTGAAGCTTTCTTT. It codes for CASSQDEVGIEAFF.